Listed below are T cell receptor beta chains from one sample, sequenced in a study of technical replicates of blood from a few donors. Some clones are missing from TCRdb's copy, which holds only in-frame ones; the method was immunoSEQ multiplex PCR. The sample records under 100,000 clones, 94% being singletons. The sequenced sample consisted of T cells isolated from PBMCs. These receptors were obtained from a human donor in good health. CDR3s include the opening cysteine and the closing phenylalanine or tryptophan. A D gene is named only where the DNA matches it firmly. The size field is filled for only some rows; it gives once, few, many or a size class.

j_call v_call clone_size d_call cdr3_nt cdr3_aa
TRBJ1-5 TRBV5-1 - TRBD1 TGCGCCAGCAGCTCTGGGACAGGGGGCAATCAGCCCCAGCATTTT CASSSGTGGNQPQHF
TRBJ1-5 TRBV12-5 - - TGTGCTAGTGGTTTCGGGTGGCCCCAGCATTTT CASGFGWPQHF
TRBJ2-7 TRBV5-6 once - TGTGCCAGCAGCTTCGTTCAGAATTCCTACGAGCAGTACTTC CASSFVQNSYEQYF
TRBJ2-7 TRBV4-2 - TRBD2 TGTGCCAGCAGCCAAGAGGTAGCGGGGACTTCCTACGAGCAGTACTTC CASSQEVAGTSYEQYF
TRBJ1-6 TRBV18 - - TGTGCCAGCTCATACGGTAGGGAGGGGTGGGATTCACCCCTCCACTTT CASSYGREGWDSPLHF
TRBJ2-7 TRBV4-1 few TRBD2 TGCGCCAGCAGCCAAGATGGGGGGGACTCCTACGAGCAGTACTTC CASSQDGGDSYEQYF
TRBJ2-1 TRBV29-1 - TRBD1 TGCAGCGTTGAAGATCCGGCAGGGGGCCCTATGGCTAATGAGCAGTTCTTC CSVEDPAGGPMANEQFF
TRBJ2-7 TRBV9 - TRBD1 TGTGCCAGCAGCGTAGGGACAGGGGACGAGCAGTACTTC CASSVGTGDEQYF
TRBJ2-1 TRBV7-6 - TRBD2 TGTGCCAGCAGCATCCAGATAGCGGGATCGCCTACTCTTGAGCAGTTCTTC CASSIQIAGSPTLEQFF
TRBJ2-1 TRBV29-1 - TRBD2 TGCAGCTGCGCGGGACTAGATCTTCATAATGAGCAGTTCTTC CSCAGLDLHNEQFF
TRBJ2-1 TRBV5-4 - - TGTGCCAGCAGCTGGACCGGGACTCGGGCGAATGAGCAGTTCTTC CASSWTGTRANEQFF
TRBJ1-1 TRBV27 - TRBD1 TGTGCCAGCAGTTGGGGGACAGGGGCGAACACTGAAGCTTTCTTT CASSWGTGANTEAFF
TRBJ1-5 TRBV2 - TRBD1 TGTGCCAGCAGTGAATCGACAGGGGGCCTTCAATATAGCAATCAGCCCCAGCATTTT CASSESTGGLQYSNQPQHF
TRBJ1-5 TRBV5-8 - TRBD1 TGTGCCAGCAGCTGGGGACAGGCGAATTTTAGCAATCAGCCCCAGCATTTT CASSWGQANFSNQPQHF
TRBJ1-5 TRBV28 once - TGTGCCAGCACCAGAGGCTGGACACCGAACAATCAGCCCCAGCATTTT CASTRGWTPNNQPQHF